The 5 T cell receptor beta chains reported below all come from one sample, sequenced in a study of cytomegalovirus exposure and HLA in healthy donors. 13 Jbeta primers and 60 Vbeta primers were used for the PCR. Clones were sequenced by immunoSEQ multiplex PCR, and TCRdb holds only the in-frame ones, with some missing. The sample data list 200,000 to 250,000 clones. The sequenced sample was PBMCs. These receptors all come from a girl aged 2 to 10 in good health and CMV-seropositive.

The rearrangement uses TRBV28 and TRBJ1-1; no reliable D call. This CDR3 comprises 11 residues. Trimming removed 2 bases from V and 6 bases from J, with 4 bases in between. Germline-derived CDR1 and CDR2 are MDHEN and SYDVKM. The CDR3 sequence: CASSLTAEAFF. The CDR3 DNA sequence: TGTGCCAGCAGTTTAACGGCTGAAGCTTTCTTT.

The chain couples TRBV19 to TRBJ1-1; possibly TRBD1 for D (6 bases). The CDR3 sequence is 12 residues long. V was clipped by 8 bases and J by 5 bases, with 12 bases between them. The germline CDR1 and CDR2 sequences are LNHDA and SQIVND (reference sequence). As DNA, the CDR3 is TGTGCCAGTGCCGACAGGATGACTGAAGCTTTCTTT. Residues: CASADRMTEAFF.

This chain links TRBV20-1 with TRBJ1-3, with D unclear. Trimming took 4 bases from V and 3 from J, leaving 4 bases between them. CDR3 length: 11 amino acids. CDR1 is DFQATT and CDR2 is SNEGSKA in the germline V gene (reference sequence). CDR3 sequence: CSAKSGNTIYF. For the CDR3, the DNA is TGCAGTGCTAAGAGTGGAAACACCATATATTTT.

The V call is TRBV2, the J call TRBJ1-2, with unresolved D. This CDR3 is built from 13 residues. With 2 bases removed from V and 8 bases from J, the gap between germline ends came to 12 bases. The germline CDR1 and CDR2 sequences are SNHLY and FYNNEI. CDR3 loop: CASSEPPLEGYTF. In nucleotides, the CDR3 is TGTGCCAGCAGTGAACCTCCGCTGGAGGGCTACACCTTC. The entire variable domain, with the rest obtained from reference TRBV2 and TRBJ1-2, is as follows: EPEVTQTPSHQVTQMGQEVILRCVPISNHLYFYWYRQILGQKVEFLVSFYNNEISEKSEIFDDQFSVERPDGSNFTLKIRSTKLEDSAMYFCASSEPPLEGYTFGSGTRLTVV.

The chain couples TRBV29-1 to TRBJ2-7; D may be TRBD2 (6 bases). Deletions cut 0 bases from V and 4 bases from J, with 19 bases between. Germline lookup yields CDR1 SQVTM and CDR2 ANQGSEA. The CDR3 is 16 residues long. CDR3 sequence reads: CSVEDGVGGPLYEQYF. In DNA form, the CDR3 reads TGCAGCGTTGAAGACGGGGTCGGAGGGCCGCTGTACGAGCAGTACTTC.